This TCR beta chain was captured by sequencing in a study of Ad26.COV2.S vaccination and SARS-CoV-2 variants. Measured with immunoSEQ multiplex PCR; TCRdb has only the in-frame clones, and not every one. The sample contains 350,000 to 450,000 clones, around 92% of which appear only once. As concerns this clone: Its antigen is unidentified.

CDR1 is ENHRY and CDR2 is SYGVKD in the germline V gene. The CDR3 totals 14 residues. Trimming removed 6 bases at V and 2 bases at J, with 12 bases between. Regarding the study as a whole: Post-vaccination spike-specific CD8+ and CD4+ T cell responses reportedly had substantial breadth. Using TCR breadth and depth analyses may have led to underestimated total T cell responses. Recipients of vaccine and of placebo showed similar breadth of their non-spike TCR repertoires. Spike-specific TCR breadth ran higher among vaccine recipients than placebo recipients.

The chain links TRBV10-3 to TRBJ2-3; tentatively, D is TRBD1 or TRBD2 (5 bases each). The source was peripheral blood, collected after recovery from COVID-19. The clonotype comes from a human donor who had recovered from COVID-19. The CDR3 spells CAISGASLTDTQYF. In nucleotides, the CDR3 is TGTGCCATCAGCGGGGCCAGTCTCACAGATACGCAGTATTTT.